The entry below describes one T cell receptor (beta chain). Its target is unknown. The data were taken from a study of cytomegalovirus exposure and HLA in healthy donors. Notes on the study in general: Analysis performed later showed TCR beta chains linked to HLA being more clonally expanded than equally common others. Most TCR sequences were seen very rarely across donors, but some public TCRs occurred in many.

A multiplex PCR was run with 60 Vbeta primers and 13 Jbeta primers. Clones were sequenced by immunoSEQ multiplex PCR, and TCRdb holds only the in-frame ones, with some missing. The sample has approximately 160,000 clones, 65% to 90% seen once. Germline CDR1 is SGHDT and CDR2 is YYEEEE. The J segment lost 2 bases and the V segment lost 4 bases, leaving 3 bases of the junction unmatched. The CDR3 extends over 13 amino acids. The gene calls are TRBV5-6 and TRBJ2-7, with 7 nucleotides matching TRBD1. Source material: PBMCs. The TCR originated in a human donor in good health. CDR3 coding DNA: TGTGCCAGCAGCGTCGGGACAGCCTACGAGCAGTACTTC. This sequence encodes CASSVGTAYEQYF.